This T cell receptor (beta chain) was identified during a study of shared clonotypes between healthy human individuals. A CD45RA+ naive subset and a CD45RA-negative memory subset were split from CD4+ cells. The CDR3 has 12 residues. V was shortened by 5 bases and J by 2 bases, with 6 bases between the two germline ends. Germline CDR1 is SQVTM and CDR2 is ANQGSEA. This table comes from immunoSEQ multiplex PCR, and its TCRdb copy is limited to in-frame clones, with some not included. Of about 2.4 million clones in the sample, over 85% were seen once. The receptor was isolated from a man aged 18 to 35 in good health. Some clones in this sample may be carry-over from other donors' samples. The sample taken for sequencing was naive CD4+ T cells from PBMCs. Subset of the sample: CD45RA+ positively selected. The rearrangement joins TRBV29-1 to TRBJ2-2; unclear D gene. The CDR3, as DNA: TGCAGCGTTTCCCTTAACACCGGGGAGCTGTTTTTT. Its protein product is CSVSLNTGELFF.